Listed below are T cell receptor beta chains from one sample, sequenced in a study of blood T cell repertoires in COVID-19. TCRdb's copy holds only in-frame clones and misses some; the assay was immunoSEQ multiplex PCR. The data show under 200,000 clones, about nine tenths seen once. The sequenced sample consisted of peripheral blood. These TCRs come from a man aged 60 to 75 with acute or convalescent COVID-19. The CDR3 runs from the conserved cysteine through the conserved F or W. Fields, in order: V gene, D gene, CDR3 length, J gene, clone size, CDR3 DNA, CDR3 protein. D genes are given only for firm matches. Size is stated for part of the rows, as once, few or many counts, or as a class when the clone is expanded.

V: TRBV7-9
D: .
length: 14
J: TRBJ2-2
size: .
DNA: TGTGCCAGCAGCTTATCACTTAACACCGGGGAGCTGTTTTTT
CDR3: CASSLSLNTGELFF

V: TRBV9
D: TRBD1
length: 15
J: TRBJ1-2
size: few
DNA: TGTGCCAGCAGCCCTCGGACAGGACTGAACTATGGCTACACCTTC
CDR3: CASSPRTGLNYGYTF

V: TRBV7-9
D: .
length: 13
J: TRBJ1-2
size: .
DNA: TGTGCCAGCAGCTTAGCGAGGCCGATTGGCTACACCTTC
CDR3: CASSLARPIGYTF

V: TRBV27
D: TRBD2
length: 15
J: TRBJ2-7
size: .
DNA: TGTGCCAGCAGTTTATCTAGCGGGGTATCCTACGAGCAGTACTTC
CDR3: CASSLSSGVSYEQYF

V: TRBV5-1
D: .
length: 15
J: TRBJ1-2
size: .
DNA: TGCGCCAGCAGCTCACTGCTGGGGGCTGGATATGGCTACACCTTC
CDR3: CASSSLLGAGYGYTF

V: TRBV25-1
D: .
length: 15
J: TRBJ1-6
size: .
DNA: TGTGCCAGCAGTGCCCTCCGGGGAGAGAATTCACCCCTCCACTTT
CDR3: CASSALRGENSPLHF

V: TRBV12-5
D: TRBD1
length: 17
J: TRBJ2-2
size: .
DNA: TGTGCTAGTGGTTTGGTACGGGGACAGGGAGACACCGGGGAGCTGTTTTTT
CDR3: CASGLVRGQGDTGELFF

V: TRBV18
D: TRBD1
length: 17
J: TRBJ1-5
size: .
DNA: TGTGCCAGCTCACCACCGGGAAACAGGGGGGTCAATCAGCCCCAGCATTTT
CDR3: CASSPPGNRGVNQPQHF

V: TRBV29-1
D: TRBD1
length: 14
J: TRBJ1-2
size: .
DNA: TGCAGCGTTGACCCAACAGGGGGTAGCTATGGCTACACCTTC
CDR3: CSVDPTGGSYGYTF

V: TRBV5-4
D: .
length: 13
J: TRBJ1-2
size: .
DNA: TGTGCCAGCAGCTTGGACAGTAACTATGGCTACACCTTC
CDR3: CASSLDSNYGYTF

V: TRBV6-5
D: TRBD1
length: 15
J: TRBJ1-2
size: .
DNA: TGTGCCAGCAGACGAGGACAGGCGACCGACTATGGCTACACCTTC
CDR3: CASRRGQATDYGYTF

V: TRBV18
D: .
length: 16
J: TRBJ2-2
size: .
DNA: TGTGCCAGCTCACCATTACGGGGGGCTGACACCGGGGAGCTGTTTTTT
CDR3: CASSPLRGADTGELFF

V: TRBV10-1
D: .
length: 15
J: TRBJ2-3
size: once
DNA: TGCGCCAGCAGTGATAGAGTGGACTTATGGGATACGCAGTATTTT
CDR3: CASSDRVDLWDTQYF

V: TRBV5-1
D: .
length: 12
J: TRBJ1-2
size: .
DNA: TGCGCCAGCACCAACAGGTTTGAGGGCTACACCTTC
CDR3: CASTNRFEGYTF

V: TRBV24-1
D: .
length: 20
J: TRBJ2-2
size: .
DNA: TGTGCCACCAGTGAAAAGGACCGGGGGTTAAGGGGTCGATACACCGGGGAGCTGTTTTTT
CDR3: CATSEKDRGLRGRYTGELFF

V: TRBV5-6
D: TRBD1
length: 13
J: TRBJ2-1
size: .
DNA: TGTGCCAGCAGCCAAGAACGACAGGGGGCTAGATTCTTC
CDR3: CASSQERQGARFF

V: TRBV19
D: .
length: 13
J: TRBJ1-2
size: .
DNA: TGTGCCAGTAGTATAGTCGGAGGGGAAGGCTACACCTTC
CDR3: CASSIVGGEGYTF

V: TRBV12-5
D: .
length: 13
J: TRBJ1-1
size: .
DNA: TGTGCTAGTGGTTTCCGACAGGACACTGAAGCTTTCTTT
CDR3: CASGFRQDTEAFF

V: TRBV5-4
D: TRBD1
length: 17
J: TRBJ2-2
size: .
DNA: TGTGCCAGCAGCTTGGGGACAGGGGGCCCTCACACCGGGGAGCTGTTTTTT
CDR3: CASSLGTGGPHTGELFF

V: TRBV5-5
D: .
length: 15
J: TRBJ1-2
size: .
DNA: TGTGCCAGCAGCTTGGAGACAGCGCGACTCTATGGCTACACCTTC
CDR3: CASSLETARLYGYTF

V: TRBV3-1/TRBV3-2
D: .
length: 16
J: TRBJ2-5
size: once
DNA: TGTGCCAGCAGCCACGAACAGGGTTTTAGTAGGGAGACCCAGTACTTC
CDR3: CASSHEQGFSRETQYF

V: TRBV27
D: .
length: 17
J: TRBJ1-6
size: .
DNA: TGTGCCAGCAGTTCAGGCAGGGGCCTCTCCTATAATTCACCCCTCCACTTT
CDR3: CASSSGRGLSYNSPLHF

V: TRBV10-2
D: .
length: 15
J: TRBJ2-3
size: once
DNA: TGCGCCAGCAGTGAGACAGCCTGGGCTGGGGATACGCAGTATTTT
CDR3: CASSETAWAGDTQYF

V: TRBV5-4
D: .
length: 13
J: TRBJ2-1
size: .
DNA: TGTGCCAGCAGCGGCCGTAGGGGCAATGAGCAGTTCTTC
CDR3: CASSGRRGNEQFF

V: TRBV6-4
D: TRBD1
length: 16
J: TRBJ2-1
size: .
DNA: TGTGCCGTCTCCCGGACAGGGGCGAGCTCCTACAATGAGCAGTTCTTC
CDR3: CAVSRTGASSYNEQFF

V: TRBV5-5
D: .
length: 15
J: TRBJ1-1
size: .
DNA: TGTGCCAGCAGCAGACAGACTCCTTCTGTCACTGAAGCTTTCTTT
CDR3: CASSRQTPSVTEAFF

V: TRBV21-1
D: .
length: 20
J: TRBJ1-2
size: .
DNA: TGTGCCAGCAGCAAAGATCTCCCCGACAGGGTCCCTATTTCGGACTATGGCTACACCTTC
CDR3: CASSKDLPDRVPISDYGYTF

V: TRBV2
D: TRBD1
length: 15
J: TRBJ2-1
size: .
DNA: TGTGCCAGCAAGGTGAACAGGGGGAGCTACAATGAGCAGTTCTTC
CDR3: CASKVNRGSYNEQFF

V: TRBV2
D: .
length: 15
J: TRBJ2-5
size: .
DNA: TGTGCCAGCAGTGAAGCCAGGGGAAGGGCAGAGACCCAGTACTTC
CDR3: CASSEARGRAETQYF

V: TRBV7-2
D: TRBD2
length: 15
J: TRBJ2-5
size: .
DNA: TGTGCCAGCAGCTTAGCCCGCGGGAGGGGAGAGACCCAGTACTTC
CDR3: CASSLARGRGETQYF

V: TRBV7-6
D: TRBD1
length: 16
J: TRBJ1-2
size: .
DNA: TGTGCCAGCAGCTTAGAGGACAGGGCCGTTAACTATGGCTACACCTTC
CDR3: CASSLEDRAVNYGYTF

V: TRBV5-1
D: .
length: 13
J: TRBJ2-5
size: .
DNA: TGCGCCAGCAGCCTTGAGGGCCTGGAGACCCAGTACTTC
CDR3: CASSLEGLETQYF

V: TRBV2
D: .
length: 13
J: TRBJ2-5
size: .
DNA: TGTGCCAGCAGCGAGAGGGTCCAAGAGACCCAGTACTTC
CDR3: CASSERVQETQYF

V: TRBV27
D: .
length: 12
J: TRBJ2-3
size: few
DNA: TGTGCCAGCAGGACTAACACAGATACGCAGTATTTT
CDR3: CASRTNTDTQYF

V: TRBV30
D: TRBD1
length: 15
J: TRBJ1-2
size: .
DNA: TGTGCCTGGAGTGTCCGGGACAGCCGAAGTGGCGGCTACACCTTC
CDR3: CAWSVRDSRSGGYTF

V: TRBV2
D: TRBD2
length: 16
J: TRBJ2-1
size: once
DNA: TGTGCCAGCAGTCCTCCGGGACTACGCGCCGACAATGAGCAGTTCTTC
CDR3: CASSPPGLRADNEQFF

V: TRBV5-8
D: .
length: 15
J: TRBJ2-2
size: .
DNA: TGTGCCAGCACCCTGAGGGGGGGCCTCACCGGGGAGCTGTTTTTT
CDR3: CASTLRGGLTGELFF

V: TRBV6-5
D: TRBD1
length: 15
J: TRBJ1-2
size: .
DNA: TGTGCCAGCAGATTATGGACAGGGGATAACTATGGCTACACCTTC
CDR3: CASRLWTGDNYGYTF

V: TRBV6-5
D: TRBD1
length: 14
J: TRBJ1-2
size: .
DNA: TGTGCCAGCAGCGGGACAGGGACCTCCTATGGCTACACCTTC
CDR3: CASSGTGTSYGYTF

V: TRBV6-5
D: TRBD1
length: 16
J: TRBJ1-3
size: .
DNA: TGTGCCAGCAGTTGGGACAGGGGACCCTCTGGAAACACCATATATTTT
CDR3: CASSWDRGPSGNTIYF

V: TRBV19
D: .
length: 16
J: TRBJ1-6
size: once
DNA: TGTGCCAGTAGTAACTACAGGAGCTCCTATAATTCACCCCTCCACTTT
CDR3: CASSNYRSSYNSPLHF

V: TRBV4-1
D: TRBD1
length: 17
J: TRBJ1-5
size: .
DNA: TGCGCCAGCAGCCAAGATAGGGGGACAGGGGGCAATCAGCCCCAGCATTTT
CDR3: CASSQDRGTGGNQPQHF

V: TRBV24-1
D: .
length: 12
J: TRBJ1-1
size: .
DNA: TGTGCCACCAGTGATCCCTTTTCTGAAGCTTTCTTT
CDR3: CATSDPFSEAFF

V: TRBV19
D: .
length: 13
J: TRBJ2-6
size: .
DNA: TGTGCCACCAGGGTGGCTGGGGCCAACGTCCTGACTTTC
CDR3: CATRVAGANVLTF

V: TRBV30
D: .
length: 14
J: TRBJ2-3
size: few
DNA: TGTGCCTGGAAAGTACCCGGGAACACAGATACGCAGTATTTT
CDR3: CAWKVPGNTDTQYF

V: TRBV5-5
D: TRBD1
length: 16
J: TRBJ1-1
size: .
DNA: TGTGCCAGCAGCTTGCAACCCCGGACAGGGGGCACTGAAGCTTTCTTT
CDR3: CASSLQPRTGGTEAFF

V: TRBV7-2
D: TRBD1
length: 15
J: TRBJ2-3
size: .
DNA: TGTGCCAGCAGCTTGTCCCGGGACAGAAGGGATACGCAGTATTTT
CDR3: CASSLSRDRRDTQYF

V: TRBV30
D: .
length: 15
J: TRBJ1-4
size: .
DNA: TGTGCCTTTAGTACGGGGTCGTCCGGGATTGAAAAACTGTTTTTT
CDR3: CAFSTGSSGIEKLFF

V: TRBV5-6
D: .
length: 14
J: TRBJ1-1
size: .
DNA: TGTGCCAGCAGCGGCGGTTTGGGGCGCGGGGTAGCTTTCTTT
CDR3: CASSGGLGRGVAFF

V: TRBV20-1
D: .
length: 14
J: TRBJ2-7
size: .
DNA: TGCAGTGCTAGTATTCCAGGGTCGGGTTACGAGCAGTACTTC
CDR3: CSASIPGSGYEQYF

V: TRBV4-1
D: TRBD1
length: 14
J: TRBJ1-1
size: .
DNA: TGCGCCAGCAGCTCTCCGGGACAGGGCACTGAAGCTTTCTTT
CDR3: CASSSPGQGTEAFF

V: TRBV18
D: TRBD1
length: 15
J: TRBJ2-5
size: .
DNA: TGTGCCAGCTCACCCCGGACAGGGATCACGGAGACCCAGTACTTC
CDR3: CASSPRTGITETQYF

V: TRBV11-2
D: .
length: 13
J: TRBJ2-5
size: .
DNA: TGTGCCAGCAGCCGAAACAGGGATCAGACCCAGTACTTC
CDR3: CASSRNRDQTQYF

V: TRBV24-1
D: TRBD1
length: 16
J: TRBJ1-2
size: .
DNA: TGTGCCACCTCCGGGACAGGGGAATTTTCGAACTATGGCTACACCTTC
CDR3: CATSGTGEFSNYGYTF

V: TRBV7-2
D: TRBD2
length: 14
J: TRBJ2-7
size: .
DNA: TGTGCCAGCAGAAGCTGGGGAGGGTCCTACGAGCAGTACTTC
CDR3: CASRSWGGSYEQYF

V: TRBV21-1
D: .
length: 17
J: TRBJ2-1
size: .
DNA: TGTGCCAGCAGCAAAGCTCCGGAACTAGCGGGATACAATGAGCAGTTCTTC
CDR3: CASSKAPELAGYNEQFF

V: TRBV5-6
D: .
length: 13
J: TRBJ1-2
size: .
DNA: TGTGCCAGCAGCTTGCCCCAAGACAGCTCTGGAGTCTTC
CDR3: CASSLPQDSSGVF

V: TRBV27
D: .
length: 16
J: TRBJ2-3
size: .
DNA: TGTGCCAGCAGTTTCTTTACGGGAGTTCTCACAGATACGCAGTATTTT
CDR3: CASSFFTGVLTDTQYF

V: TRBV10-1
D: TRBD1
length: 13
J: TRBJ2-3
size: .
DNA: TGCGCCAGCAGGGACAGGTCCGGGGATACGCAGTATTTT
CDR3: CASRDRSGDTQYF

V: TRBV3-1/TRBV3-2
D: TRBD2
length: 14
J: TRBJ2-7
size: .
DNA: TGTGCCAGCAGCCAGACTAGCTCAAGGAACGAGCAGTACTTC
CDR3: CASSQTSSRNEQYF